This T cell receptor beta chain was captured in a study of T-cell reconstitution after alpha-beta-depleted transplantation in children (TCRdb year 2016). Background on the whole study: Using TCR repertoire profiling, the study quantitatively followed how T-cell immune reconstitution unfolded in children after TCRalphabeta/CD19-depleted allogeneic hematopoietic cell transplantation. Beyond this particular receptor, the publication reports: Apparently early alphabetaT-cell count recovery about two months after transplant reportedly relied on only several hundred rapidly expanded clones derived from non-depleted graft cells. The frequencies of hyperexpanded clones fell over the following months, and after one year, T-cell counts and TCRbeta diversity were mostly attributed to newly produced T cells. In some patients, high TCRbeta diversity at day 60 was attributed to recipient T cells and intrathymic progenitors that had survived conditioning.

Preparation of the library involved PCR. The reads were generated on an Illumina HiSeq 2500. To normalize quantification of the TCRbeta repertoire, the TCR libraries were built with molecular barcoding that relied on unique molecular identifiers. TCRdb handled the public reads itself, with Q25 trimming in fastp and clone calling in MiXCR, and kept productive beta chains. Each entry merges the rows of one CDR3 protein and shows their most common DNA and genes. This sample comprises fewer than 450,000 distinct CDR3 sequences, roughly 15% of them detected only once. The ten largest make up roughly two fifths of the sample. Interpreted using the paper, the treatment or condition label stands for: allogeneic hematopoietic cell transplantation with graft depleted of TCRalphabeta T cells and CD19 B cells. The transplant recipients were children given TCRalphabeta/CD19-depleted allogeneic hematopoietic cell grafts.

This clonotype was counted many times. The specificity of this receptor is unknown. Base qualities are missing; no much larger clone stands one base away. Sample: PBMCs, mostly from graft donor cells, taken 360 days after TCRalphabeta/CD19-depleted stem cell transplant. The receptor's source is a male patient aged 2-10 years who had a stem cell transplant for acute lymphoblastic leukemia, so the T cells may come from the graft donor.

The sequenced DNA: TGCGCCAGCAGCCCTTTCCTCGACAGGGACGGGTCCGAGCAGTACTTC. This encodes CASSPFLDRDGSEQYF. Recombination joined TRBV4-3 with TRBJ2-7, and 7 junction bases match TRBD1. According to the germline V gene, CDR1 reads LGHNA and CDR2 reads YSLEER. After removal of 4 bases from V and 6 bases from J, the junction retains 15 bases not matched to a gene. The CDR3 numbers 16 residues from cysteine through phenylalanine. The sequence is cut down to CDR3 DNA, 48 bases in frame from base 1.